The sample holds many counts of the clone carrying this TCR beta chain. Its matching antigen is unknown. This specimen belongs to a study of T cells in Graves' hyperthyroidism and ophthalmopathy. Across the study: Initial diagnosis, before any treatment, was when peripheral blood was collected. Overall study findings and caveats: Blood also showed most of the thyroid clonotypes that were expanded above 0.001.

The CDR3 totals 13 residues. Germline CDR1 and CDR2: LGHDT and YNNKEL (reference sequence). The ends lost 2 bases at V and 10 bases at J; junction bases unmatched: 5. RNA transcripts yielded amplified TCR beta CDR3 regions. Researchers ran a first-round RT-PCR on the TCR CDR3 using the HTBI primer set. One entry per CDR3 protein results from TCRdb running MiXCR on the multiplex PCR reads. The sample lists a few hundred thousand distinct CDR3 sequences; around a sixth were seen once. The receptor was derived from a young woman with Graves' hyperthyroidism. Specimen: blood. The gene calls are TRBV3-1 and TRBJ2-1, with TRBD2 identical over 7 bases. CDR3 sequence (DNA): TGTGCCAGCAGCCAATCCTCACTAGCGGAGCAGTTCTTC. Protein product: CASSQSSLAEQFF.